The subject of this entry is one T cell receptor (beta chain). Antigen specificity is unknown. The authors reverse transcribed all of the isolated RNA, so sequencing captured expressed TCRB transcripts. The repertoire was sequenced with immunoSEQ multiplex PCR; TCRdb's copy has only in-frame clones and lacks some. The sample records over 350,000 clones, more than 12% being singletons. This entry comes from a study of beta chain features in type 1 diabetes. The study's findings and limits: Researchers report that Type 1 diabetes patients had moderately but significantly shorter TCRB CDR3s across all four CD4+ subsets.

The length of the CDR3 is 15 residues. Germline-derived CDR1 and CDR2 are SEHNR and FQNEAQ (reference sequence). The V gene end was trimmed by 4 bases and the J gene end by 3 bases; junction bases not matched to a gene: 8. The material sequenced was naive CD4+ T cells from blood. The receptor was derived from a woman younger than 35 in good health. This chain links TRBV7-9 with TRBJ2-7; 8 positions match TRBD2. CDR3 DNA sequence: TGTGCCAGCAGCTCCACCCGGGGGGGTGACTACGAGCAGTACTTC. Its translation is CASSSTRGGDYEQYF.